This TCR beta chain was identified in a study of regulatory T cells in long-lasting Graves disease. Arm-PCR of CDR3 regions with iRepertoire HTBI primers generated TCR beta libraries. TCRdb redid the calling of the multiplex PCR reads with MiXCR, one entry per CDR3 protein. The sample consists of 360,000 or so distinct CDR3 sequences, about 10% of them appearing once. The time point denotes: newly diagnosed GD, antithyroid drugs for less than 3 months. Following extraction of RNA from PBMCs, that RNA was used to make the TCR library. The CDR3 contains 15 residues. V lost 8 bases to trimming and J lost 6 bases, with 19 bases between them. This clonotype was seen many times. The same sample was also studied in work on T cells in Graves' hyperthyroidism and ophthalmopathy. That work states: HTBI primers were employed in a first-round RT-PCR of the TCR CDR3.

The chain carries TRBV12-3 or TRBV12-4 and TRBJ2-2; D uncertain. The receptor was derived from a woman under 30 with Graves disease. The sequenced sample was peripheral blood mononuclear cells (PBMCs), obtained at new diagnosis, from a patient treated with antithyroid drugs. DNA of the CDR3: TGTGCCAGCCAGTTTACCTCTTACGGCTCCGGGGAGCTGTTTTTT. Residues: CASQFTSYGSGELFF.